What follows are 9 T cell receptor beta chains derived from one specimen sequenced in a study of blood T cell repertoires in COVID-19. The assay was immunoSEQ multiplex PCR, and TCRdb's table has in-frame clones only and misses some. The table has more than 200,000 clones, 70% to 90% seen once; the top ten hold roughly 1.9%. The sequenced sample was peripheral blood. These receptors were obtained from a man aged 30-40 years with active or convalescent COVID-19.

The chain has TRBV6-2 or TRBV6-3 and TRBJ2-7; D remains unclear. Germline CDR1 reads MNHEY; CDR2 reads SVGEGT. There are 13 residues in the CDR3. The ends were cut back, 0 bases at V and 7 bases at J, with 10 bases in the middle. The CDR3 nucleotides are TGTGCCAGCAGTTACTCGAATCCGAGGGAGCAGTACTTC. Encoded protein: CASSYSNPREQYF.

This clone has a single count. The chain joins TRBV4-3 to TRBJ2-3, with TRBD2 matching 13 bases. CDR3 length: 17 residues. Germline V lookup: CDR1 LGHNA, CDR2 YSLEER. J was trimmed by 4 bases and V by 1 base; bases with no gene match: 5. The CDR3 loop is CASSQGITSGGADTQYF. The CDR3 DNA reads as TGCGCCAGCAGCCAAGGAATAACTAGCGGGGGGGCAGATACGCAGTATTTT.

The chain couples TRBV29-1 to TRBJ2-1, with D perhaps TRBD2 (6 bases). The CDR3 totals 11 residues. CDR1 and CDR2 from the germline V gene are SQVTM and ANQGSEA. The V end was cut by 6 bases, the J end by 15 bases, with 18 bases between. CDR3 nucleotide sequence: TGCAGCGTGCACATGGGACTTTGGCGGTTCTTC. Translation gives CSVHMGLWRFF.

The chain is built from TRBV29-1 and TRBJ1-1; D perhaps matches TRBD1 (5 bases). Looked up from germline, CDR1 is SQVTM and CDR2 is ANQGSEA. Trimming removed 6 bases at V and 5 bases at J, with 16 bases between. This CDR3 region has 13 residues. The CDR3 is CSVTRGTVTEAFF. The CDR3 coding sequence is TGCAGCGTAACAAGAGGGACTGTTACTGAAGCTTTCTTT.

The V call is TRBV29-1, the J call TRBJ1-2; 9 positions agree with TRBD1. The CDR3 has 10 amino acids. V lost 7 bases and J lost 13; bases outside the gene matches: 7. CDR1 and CDR2 (germline): SQVTM, ANQGSEA. CDR3 amino acids: CSAGDREFTF. In nucleotides, the CDR3 is TGCAGCGCCGGGGACAGGGAGTTCACCTTC.

The J gene is TRBJ1-3, the V gene TRBV7-2; 8 bases map to TRBD1. Germline-derived CDR1 and CDR2 are SGHTA and FQGNSA. V was clipped by 5 bases and J by 0 bases; unmatched bases: 9. The CDR3 runs to 17 residues. CDR3 in DNA: TGTGCCAGCAGCCTCCGGACAGGGCTCTACTCTGGAAACACCATATATTTT. This sequence encodes CASSLRTGLYSGNTIYF. Combining the CDR3 with reference TRBV7-2 and TRBJ1-3 gives the whole variable domain GAGVSQSPSNKVTEKGKDVELRCDPISGHTALYWYRQSLGQGLEFLIYFQGNSAPDKSGLPSDRFSAERTGGSVSTLTIQRTQQEDSAVYLCASSLRTGLYSGNTIYFGEGSWLTVV.

The rearrangement uses TRBV19 and TRBJ1-1; D is unclear. CDR3 length: 14 amino acids. CDR1 LNHDA and CDR2 SQIVND come from the germline V gene (reference sequence). CDR3 loop: CASGEPRLNTEAFF. In DNA, the CDR3 is TGTGCTAGCGGAGAACCAAGATTGAACACTGAAGCTTTCTTT.

The chain joins TRBV3-1 (or the pseudogene TRBV3-2) to TRBJ1-2; D is undetermined. The CDR3 totals 15 residues. Trimming left V 1 base short and J 4 bases short, with 13 bases between. Looked up from germline, CDR1 is LGHDT and CDR2 is YNNKEL (reference sequence). The CDR3 DNA reads as TGTGCCAGCAGCCAAGGCGTCGGGGAGCCCTATGGCTACACCTTC. Translated: CASSQGVGEPYGYTF.

The chain has TRBV20-1 and TRBJ2-5; D is uncertain. Germline V CDR1 and CDR2: DFQATT, SNEGSKA (reference sequence). V lost 6 bases and J 5 bases, leaving 10 bases between the germline ends. The CDR3 covers 11 residues. Here the CDR3 reads CSAAPRETQYF. The CDR3 coding sequence is TGCAGTGCAGCGCCTCGGGAGACCCAGTACTTC.